These 7 T cell receptor beta chains were all obtained from the same sample, sequenced in a study of shared clonotypes between healthy human individuals. Using immunoSEQ multiplex PCR, the repertoire was profiled, and TCRdb retains in-frame clones only, with some absent. The sample shows some 450,000 clones, roughly 80% of them seen only once. Sequenced sample: PBMCs. The receptors shown here come from a woman in her forties in good health. Some clones in this sample may be carry-over from other donors' samples.

Comments on this clone: Other DNA sequences of this sample code for an identical CDR3. CDR3 amino acids: CASSPGQGLNTEAFF. The CDR3 coding sequence is TGCGCCAGCAGCCCGGGACAGGGCCTAAACACTGAAGCTTTCTTT. The chain carries TRBV5-1 and TRBJ1-1; 9 nucleotides match TRBD1. J lost 2 bases, V lost 4 bases, and 6 bases had no gene match. This CDR3 has 15 residues. Germline values: CDR1 SGHRS, CDR2 YFSETQ. The variable domain in full, completed from reference TRBV5-1 and TRBJ1-1, reads KAGVTQTPRYLIKTRGQQVTLSCSPISGHRSVSWYQQTPGQGLQFLFEYFSETQRNKGNFPGRFSGRQFSNSRSEMNVSTLELGDSALYLCASSPGQGLNTEAFFGQGTRLTVV.

In this sample, this clone turned up many times. The same CDR3 is also encoded by other DNA sequences in this sample. The V and J genes are TRBV13 and TRBJ2-3; D gene unclear. The CDR3 length is 11 residues. Per germline, CDR1 PRHDT and CDR2 FYEKMQ (reference sequence). V was cut by 5 bases and J by 2 bases, with 2 bases left in between. DNA for the CDR3: TGTGCCAGCAGCCACACAGATACGCAGTATTTT. It codes for CASSHTDTQYF.

This clone turned up a few times. The V and J genes are TRBV7-9 and TRBJ2-7; possibly TRBD1 for D (5 bases). There are 12 residues in the CDR3. The V and J ends lost 4 bases and 4 bases respectively, with 8 bases between them. CDR1 is SEHNR and CDR2 is FQNEAQ in the germline V gene (reference sequence). Written as DNA, the CDR3 is TGTGCCAGCAGCTCAAGACAGTACGAGCAGTACTTC. This encodes CASSSRQYEQYF.

About this clone itself: Other nucleotide sequences in the sample specify the same CDR3. CDR3 loop: CASSPLDSNQPQHF. Written as DNA, the CDR3 is TGTGCCAGCTCACCACTGGATAGCAATCAGCCCCAGCATTTT. This chain uses TRBV18 with TRBJ1-5; no reliable D call. CDR3 length: 14 amino acids. Germline loops: CDR1 KGHSH, CDR2 LQKENI. The V and J ends lost 1 base and 0 bases respectively, with 4 bases between them. The variable domain in full, with the rest retrieved from reference TRBV18 and TRBJ1-5, is NAGVMQNPRHLVRRRGQEARLRCSPMKGHSHVYWYRQLPEEGLKFMVYLQKENIIDESGMPKERFSAEFPKEGPSILRIQQVVRGDSAAYFCASSPLDSNQPQHFGDGTRLSIL.

The rearrangement links TRBV7-2 to TRBJ1-5; D uncertain. This CDR3 is built from 16 residues. In germline, CDR1 is SGHTA, CDR2 FQGNSA. V lost 1 base and J lost 0, with 10 bases in between. CDR3: CASSLGGHLSNQPQHF. As DNA, the CDR3 is TGTGCCAGCAGCTTAGGAGGTCATCTTAGCAATCAGCCCCAGCATTTT.

The chain employs TRBV2 and TRBJ2-1, with 11 bases fitting TRBD2. V trimming: 6 bases; J trimming: 3 bases; junction bases outside the gene matches: 10. CDR3 size: 17 residues. Germline V CDR1 and CDR2: SNHLY, FYNNEI. The CDR3 nucleotides read TGTGCCAGCAGACAAAGCCGAGGGACTAGCGGCTACAATGAGCAGTTCTTC. Its translation is CASRQSRGTSGYNEQFF.

A note on this clone: A far larger clone is just one base off, so this is likely a read error. Other DNA variants within this sample encode the same CDR3. This chain connects TRBV30 to TRBJ1-1; perhaps TRBD1 as D (5 bases). The CDR3 loop spans 13 amino acids. CDR1 GTSNPN and CDR2 SVGIG come from the germline V gene (reference sequence). CDR3 bases: TGTGCCTGGACTACAAGCGCGGACACTGAGGCTTTCTTT. Amino acids: CAWTTSADTEAFF.